This TCR beta chain was retrieved from a study of beta chain features in type 1 diabetes. Overall study results and limits: Across all four CD4+ subsets, people with type 1 diabetes showed modestly shorter TCRB CDR3s. Equally in patients and controls, PCR might preferentially amplify shorter templates.

The CDR3 is made up of 17 amino acids. V was pared by 0 bases and J by 8 bases, with 9 bases of the junction left unmatched. Germline CDR1 and CDR2: MGHRA and YSYEKL. Since all of the isolated RNA was reverse transcribed, expressed TCRB transcripts were what got sequenced. The data were produced by immunoSEQ multiplex PCR, yet TCRdb's version contains in-frame clones alone and is incomplete. This repertoire shows hundreds of thousands of clones, about 12% found once; its top ten account for 0.0095% to 0.012%. This clone was seen only a few times. Its antigen is as yet unknown. The clonotype originates from a young woman with type 1 diabetes. The specimen sequenced was naive CD4+ T cells from blood. The gene calls are TRBV4-1 and TRBJ2-1, with 11 bases fitting TRBD2. The CDR3: CASSQDFASGGMDEQFF. The DNA of the CDR3 is TGCGCCAGCAGCCAAGATTTCGCTAGCGGGGGGATGGATGAGCAGTTCTTC.